This T cell receptor (beta chain) was captured by sequencing in a study of memory CD8 T cells in hepatitis C reinfection. In the study overall: After reinfection, two primary-infection resolvers became chronically infected.

Using immunoSEQ multiplex PCR, the repertoire was profiled, and TCRdb retains in-frame clones only, with some absent. The repertoire holds some 46,000 clones, roughly 89% seen once, with approximately 0.67% in the top ten. CDR1 is SGDLS and CDR2 is YYNGEE in the germline V gene. The CDR3 spans 16 residues. Trimming at V came to 1 base and at J to 8 bases, leaving 10 bases not matched to a gene. Whole-study findings and limits: Only a handful of donors prevented definitive conclusions about public clonotypes.

The time point: late/post reinfection, 12 to 24 weeks after detection. No in vitro expansion preceded TCR sequencing of the sorted cells. Concerning this clone itself: The antigen remains unidentified.

This chain joins TRBV9 and TRBJ2-1, with 9 bases lining up with TRBD1. The receptor comes from a young man with hepatitis C virus infection. The source material was naive CD8+ T cells sorted from blood. The CDR3 protein is CASSVRPGQGWDEQFF. In DNA, the CDR3 is TGTGCCAGCAGCGTACGCCCAGGACAGGGGTGGGATGAGCAGTTCTTC.